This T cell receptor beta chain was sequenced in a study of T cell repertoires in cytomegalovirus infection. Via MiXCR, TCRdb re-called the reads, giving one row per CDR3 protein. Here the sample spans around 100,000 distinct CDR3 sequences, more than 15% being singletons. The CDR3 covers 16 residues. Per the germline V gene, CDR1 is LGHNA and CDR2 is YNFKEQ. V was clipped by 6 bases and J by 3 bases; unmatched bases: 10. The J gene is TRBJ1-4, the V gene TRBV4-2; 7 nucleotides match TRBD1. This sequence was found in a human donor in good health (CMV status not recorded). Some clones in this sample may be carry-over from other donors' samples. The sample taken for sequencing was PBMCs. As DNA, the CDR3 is TGTGCCAGCAGTCCCTATGAGGGGGCGGCTAATGAAAAACTGTTTTTT. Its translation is CASSPYEGAANEKLFF.